These 27 T cell receptor beta chains were sequenced from one sample in a study of cytomegalovirus exposure and HLA in healthy donors. Vbeta (60) and Jbeta (13) primers were used in the PCR. Here immunoSEQ multiplex PCR was the method, and the copy in TCRdb shows in-frame clones only, minus some. The profile covers roughly 100,000 clones, with around 74% appearing a single time and approximately 1.2% taken by the ten largest. Material: PBMCs. These receptors were collected from a man aged 35 to 55 in good health and CMV-seronegative.

There are a few counts of this clone. The gene calls are TRBV30 and TRBJ1-1, with a tentative D call TRBD1 (5 bases). Per the germline V gene, CDR1 is GTSNPN and CDR2 is SVGIG (reference sequence). CDR3 length equals 14 residues. V lost 2 bases to trimming and J lost 4 bases, with 14 bases between them. The CDR3 sequence: CAWSFWGRGTEAFF. The CDR3 nucleotides read TGTGCCTGGAGTTTTTGGGGAAGGGGCACTGAAGCTTTCTTT.

The chain links TRBV7-9 to TRBJ1-1; 10 bases line up with TRBD1. Germline V gives CDR1 SEHNR, CDR2 FQNEAQ (reference sequence). CDR3 length equals 17 residues. V gave up 5 bases and J gave up 3 bases; unmatched junction bases: 12. CDR3 sequence: CASSTTGTGVRDTEAFF. DNA for the CDR3: TGTGCCAGCAGCACAACCGGGACAGGGGTAAGGGACACTGAAGCTTTCTTT. Looking up the rest from reference TRBV7-9 and TRBJ1-1 gives the full variable domain: DTGVSQNPRHKITKRGQNVTFRCDPISEHNRLYWYRQTLGQGPEFLTYFQNEAQLEKSRLLSDRFSAERPKGSFSTLEIQRTEQGDSAMYLCASSTTGTGVRDTEAFFGQGTRLTVV.

The rearrangement joins TRBV6-1 to TRBJ2-4, with TRBD1 as a possible D gene (6 bases). V was pared by 4 bases and J by 1 base, with 14 bases between. The CDR3 is 16 residues long. The germline V gene encodes CDR1 MNHNS and CDR2 SASEGT. In nucleotides, the CDR3 is TGTGCCAGCAGTGGTAGGGACACTCAGGCCAAAAACATTCAGTACTTC. Its protein product is CASSGRDTQAKNIQYF.

In its sample, this clone was seen once. This chain uses TRBV6-1 with TRBJ2-3; TRBD2 matches 10 bases. The CDR3 is 14 residues long. The V gene end was trimmed by 7 bases and the J gene end by 7 bases; junction bases not matched to a gene: 8. Looked up from germline, CDR1 is MNHNS and CDR2 is SASEGT. The CDR3 sequence is CASTSGGAVNTQYF. Written as DNA, the CDR3 is TGTGCCAGCACCAGCGGGGGGGCCGTAAATACGCAGTATTTT.

The chain combines TRBV19 with TRBJ2-3, with TRBD2 as a possible D gene (6 bases). The length of the CDR3 is 15 residues. Trimming stripped 7 bases from V and 1 base from J, with 15 bases between. Germline V lookup: CDR1 LNHDA, CDR2 SQIVND (reference sequence). Here the CDR3 reads CASIGASVGTDTQYF. DNA of the CDR3: TGTGCCAGTATTGGGGCTAGCGTGGGCACAGATACGCAGTATTTT.

This chain connects TRBV9 to TRBJ1-1; D is unresolved. Trimming shortened V by 0 bases and J by 3 bases, and 9 bases separated the two germline ends. Germline V lookup: CDR1 SGDLS, CDR2 YYNGEE. The CDR3 totals 14 residues. The CDR3 bases are TGTGCCAGCAGCGTAGCCCCGGGAGACACTGAAGCTTTCTTT. This gives the protein CASSVAPGDTEAFF.

The gene calls are TRBV19 and TRBJ2-7, with 8 bases fitting TRBD2. Trimming took 3 bases from V and 4 from J; bases not matched to a gene: 8. The germline CDR1 and CDR2 sequences are LNHDA and SQIVND (reference sequence). This CDR3 has 15 amino acids. CDR3 sequence: CASSMGSGGIYEQYF. The CDR3 bases are TGTGCCAGTAGTATGGGGAGCGGGGGAATTTACGAGCAGTACTTC.

The V gene is TRBV5-4, the J gene TRBJ2-5; 8 bases line up with TRBD2. The length of the CDR3 is 11 residues. Unmatched junction bases numbered 8, after V lost 9 bases and J lost 10 bases. From germline, CDR1 is SGHNT and CDR2 YYREEE (reference sequence). CDR3 residues: CATGGVGGQYF. CDR3 bases: TGTGCCACCGGGGGGGTAGGGGGCCAGTACTTC. Variable domain in full (rest from reference TRBV5-4 and TRBJ2-5): ETGVTQSPTHLIKTRGQQVTLRCSSQSGHNTVSWYQQALGQGPQFIFQYYREEENGRGNFPPRFSGLQFPNYSSELNVNALELDDSALYLCATGGVGGQYFGPGTRLLVL.

This clone was seen more than once but under ten times. The chain combines TRBV11-2 with TRBJ2-3, with 12 nucleotides matching TRBD2. The length of the CDR3 is 18 residues. The V and J ends lost 5 bases and 6 bases, in that order; junction bases with no gene match: 15. Per germline, CDR1 SGHAT and CDR2 FQNNGV. This chain's CDR3 is CASSPRATSGGPPDTQYF. The CDR3 bases are TGTGCCAGCAGCCCCAGAGCTACTAGCGGGGGGCCTCCCGATACGCAGTATTTT.

This clone was observed a few times. The V call is TRBV6-6, the J call TRBJ2-3, with TRBD1 matching 8 bases. CDR3 size: 15 residues. Trimming removed 4 bases from V and 7 bases from J; junction bases left unmatched: 10. Looked up from germline, CDR1 is MNHNY and CDR2 is SVGAGI (reference sequence). CDR3 DNA sequence: TGTGCCAGCAGTTCACTAGGGACAGGTGGCTATACGCAGTATTTT. It encodes CASSSLGTGGYTQYF.

The sample holds one count of this clone. This sequence joins TRBV4-3 and TRBJ1-2; no clear D. Trimming took off 4 bases at V and 8 bases at J, with 20 bases between the two ends. The CDR3 totals 15 residues. Germline values: CDR1 LGHNA, CDR2 YSLEER. CDR3 in amino acids: CASSPFLRDLKGYTF. The DNA for the CDR3 is TGCGCCAGCAGCCCCTTTCTACGGGATCTAAAAGGCTACACCTTC.

The chain joins TRBV5-4 to TRBJ2-7, with D possibly being TRBD2 (6 bases). Germline V lookup: CDR1 SGHNT, CDR2 YYREEE (reference sequence). Trimming stripped 0 bases from V and 1 base from J, with 11 bases between. CDR3 length: 15 residues. Here the CDR3 reads CASSLDGGGSYEQYF. CDR3 bases: TGTGCCAGCAGCTTGGACGGGGGTGGATCCTACGAGCAGTACTTC.

This rearrangement joins TRBV6-5 to TRBJ2-7, with D possibly being TRBD1 (6 bases). Trimming shortened V by 7 bases and J by 3 bases, and 13 bases separated the two germline ends. The V gene's germline CDR1 is MNHEY and CDR2 SVGAGI. CDR3 length equals 13 residues. The CDR3 reads CASTPQGFYEQYF. The CDR3 nucleotides read TGTGCCAGCACCCCGCAGGGGTTCTACGAGCAGTACTTC.

This chain uses TRBV19 with TRBJ2-1; 8 bases agree with TRBD2. This CDR3 has 15 residues. CDR1 is LNHDA and CDR2 is SQIVND in the germline V gene (reference sequence). The CDR3 sequence is CAASSIGGLGNEQFF. The DNA of the CDR3 is TGTGCTGCCAGTAGTATTGGGGGACTAGGCAATGAGCAGTTCTTC.

The chain is built from TRBV4-1 and TRBJ2-7; D perhaps matches TRBD1 (6 bases). The ends were cut back, 4 bases at V and 1 base at J, with 14 bases in the middle. This CDR3 contains 15 residues. CDR1 MGHRA and CDR2 YSYEKL come from the germline V gene. CDR3 nucleotide sequence: TGCGCCAGCAGCCCGCCTACCGGGACATCCTACGAGCAGTACTTC. Its translation is CASSPPTGTSYEQYF.

V gene TRBV19 combines with J gene TRBJ1-3; 7 positions match TRBD1. Germline loops: CDR1 LNHDA, CDR2 SQIVND (reference sequence). The CDR3 extends over 16 amino acids. The J segment lost 2 bases and the V segment lost 5 bases, leaving 9 bases of the junction unmatched. The CDR3 DNA sequence: TGTGCCAGTAGTGACCCCGGGACAGAGGCTGGAAACACCATATATTTT. Its protein product is CASSDPGTEAGNTIYF. The whole variable domain, remainder taken from reference TRBV19 and TRBJ1-3, is DGGITQSPKYLFRKEGQNVTLSCEQNLNHDAMYWYRQDPGQGLRLIYYSQIVNDFQKGDIAEGYSVSREKKESFPLTVTSAQKNPTAFYLCASSDPGTEAGNTIYFGEGSWLTVV.

V is TRBV2 and J is TRBJ1-2; TRBD1 matches 8 bases. This CDR3 comprises 14 residues. CDR1 is SNHLY and CDR2 is FYNNEI in the germline V gene. With 4 bases clipped from V and 4 bases from J, the junction kept 5 bases outside the gene matches. The CDR3 region is CASSGQGRSYGYTF. For the CDR3, the DNA is TGTGCCAGCAGTGGACAGGGGAGATCCTATGGCTACACCTTC. The full variable domain, completed using reference TRBV2 and TRBJ1-2, is EPEVTQTPSHQVTQMGQEVILRCVPISNHLYFYWYRQILGQKVEFLVSFYNNEISEKSEIFDDQFSVERPDGSNFTLKIRSTKLEDSAMYFCASSGQGRSYGYTFGSGTRLTVV.

The chain couples TRBV19 to TRBJ1-5; no clear D gene. With 6 bases removed from V and 9 bases from J, the gap between germline ends came to 9 bases. Germline CDR1 and CDR2: LNHDA and SQIVND (reference sequence). This CDR3 region has 11 residues. The CDR3 protein is CASRTSGPQHF. The CDR3 DNA is TGTGCCAGTAGGACCTCAGGGCCCCAGCATTTT.

This clone is a singleton in its sample. J is TRBJ1-1 and V is TRBV19; 9 positions match TRBD1. This CDR3 region has 17 residues. Germline-derived CDR1 and CDR2 are LNHDA and SQIVND (reference sequence). V shed 6 bases and J 6 bases; nucleotides not matched to a gene: 17. The CDR3 DNA reads as TGTGCCAGTAGCACCGGGACAGGGACGGGGCCGGGACCTGAAGCTTTCTTT. It is translated as CASSTGTGTGPGPEAFF.

This clone occurred a few times. The chain combines TRBV30 with TRBJ2-7, with 10 bases that match TRBD1. V shed 2 bases, J shed 5 bases, and the junction held 6 bases outside the gene matches. CDR1 GTSNPN and CDR2 SVGIG come from the germline V gene (reference sequence). There are 14 residues in the CDR3. CDR3 bases: TGTGCCTGGAGTAGAGGGACAGGGGTGGACGAGCAGTACTTC. Residues: CAWSRGTGVDEQYF.

The chain uses TRBV5-1 and TRBJ1-1, with D possibly matching TRBD1 (5 bases). The CDR3 length is 15 residues. In germline, CDR1 is SGHRS, CDR2 YFSETQ. Trimming shortened V by 1 base and J by 2 bases, and 12 bases separated the two germline ends. The chain's CDR3 is CASSLQNTGNTEAFF. CDR3 nucleotides: TGCGCCAGCAGCTTGCAGAATACAGGTAACACTGAAGCTTTCTTT.

The chain uses TRBV9 and TRBJ2-1; a possible D gene is TRBD2 (5 bases). The V and J ends lost 4 bases and 8 bases respectively, with 22 bases between them. The germline V gene has CDR1 SGDLS and CDR2 YYNGEE. The CDR3 spans 16 residues. The CDR3: CASSKSGAVVLDEQFF. CDR3 sequence (DNA): TGTGCCAGCAGCAAGAGCGGCGCGGTAGTCCTCGATGAGCAGTTCTTC. Complete variable domain (other parts from reference TRBV9 and TRBJ2-1): DSGVTQTPKHLITATGQRVTLRCSPRSGDLSVYWYQQSLDQGLQFLIQYYNGEERAKGNILERFSAQQFPDLHSELNLSSLELGDSALYFCASSKSGAVVLDEQFFGPGTRLTVL.

The gene calls are TRBV27 and TRBJ1-2; 9 bases fit TRBD1. The germline CDR1 and CDR2 sequences are MNHEY and SMNVEV (reference sequence). The ends lost 5 bases at V and 1 base at J; junction bases unmatched: 5. This CDR3 contains 15 residues. The CDR3 sequence is CASSPRDRVNYGYTF. DNA for the CDR3: TGTGCCAGCAGTCCACGGGACAGGGTTAACTATGGCTACACCTTC.

Only a few counts were recorded for this clone. This CDR3 is CASTGTSGGRETQYF. As DNA, the CDR3 is TGTGCCAGCACAGGGACTAGCGGGGGCCGGGAGACCCAGTACTTC. The rearrangement joins TRBV2 to TRBJ2-5, with 14 bases aligning to TRBD2. Trimming removed 7 bases from V and 5 bases from J; junction bases left unmatched: 6. The CDR3 length is 15 residues. Germline CDR1 SNHLY, CDR2 FYNNEI.

This clone was seen a single time. The chain is built from TRBV7-9 and TRBJ2-7; 8 nucleotides align to TRBD1. Trimming removed 5 bases from V and 4 bases from J; junction bases left unmatched: 10. This CDR3 comprises 15 residues. Germline CDR1 SEHNR, CDR2 FQNEAQ (reference sequence). The CDR3 is CASSPGTGTGYEQYF. For the CDR3, the DNA is TGTGCCAGCAGCCCTGGGACAGGCACGGGGTACGAGCAGTACTTC.

This clone was counted once. The chain combines TRBV6-5 with TRBJ2-2; possible D gene TRBD2, 5 bases. The V gene's germline CDR1 is MNHEY and CDR2 SVGAGI. Deletions cut 4 bases from V and 10 bases from J, with 16 bases between. The CDR3 consists of 14 residues. CDR3 bases: TGTGCCAGCAGTTCCAGGAGGCTCTTAAAGGAGCTGTTTTTT. Translated, it gives CASSSRRLLKELFF.

The rearrangement uses TRBV20-1 and TRBJ1-1, with D possibly matching TRBD1 (6 bases). Trimming left V 6 bases short and J 8 bases short, with 10 bases between. The CDR3 spans 10 residues. Germline V CDR1 and CDR2: DFQATT, SNEGSKA (reference sequence). The CDR3 DNA is TGCAGTGCGCGACAGGTCGAAGCTTTCTTT. The encoded protein is CSARQVEAFF.